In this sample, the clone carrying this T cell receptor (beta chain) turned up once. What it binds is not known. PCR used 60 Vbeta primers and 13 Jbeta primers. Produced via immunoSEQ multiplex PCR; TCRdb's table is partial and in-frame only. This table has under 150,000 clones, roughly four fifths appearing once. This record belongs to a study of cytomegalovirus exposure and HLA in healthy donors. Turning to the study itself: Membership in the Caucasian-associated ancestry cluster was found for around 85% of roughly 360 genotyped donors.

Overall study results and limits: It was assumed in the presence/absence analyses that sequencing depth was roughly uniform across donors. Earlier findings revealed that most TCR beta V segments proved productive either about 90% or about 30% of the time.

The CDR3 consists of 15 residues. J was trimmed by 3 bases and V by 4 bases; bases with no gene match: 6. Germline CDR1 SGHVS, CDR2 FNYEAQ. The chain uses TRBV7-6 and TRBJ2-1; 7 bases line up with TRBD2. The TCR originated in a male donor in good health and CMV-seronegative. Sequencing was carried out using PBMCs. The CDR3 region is CASSSRDYIYNEQFF. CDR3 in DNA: TGTGCCAGCAGCTCCCGGGACTATATCTACAATGAGCAGTTCTTC.